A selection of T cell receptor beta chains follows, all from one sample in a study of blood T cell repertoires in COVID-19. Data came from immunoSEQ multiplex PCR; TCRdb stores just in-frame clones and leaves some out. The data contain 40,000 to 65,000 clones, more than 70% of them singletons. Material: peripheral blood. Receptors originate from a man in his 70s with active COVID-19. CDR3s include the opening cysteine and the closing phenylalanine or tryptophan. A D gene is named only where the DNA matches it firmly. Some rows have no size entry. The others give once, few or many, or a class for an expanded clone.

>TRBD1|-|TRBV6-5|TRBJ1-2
TGTGCCAGCAGTTCTGGACAGGGGACCTATGGCTACACCTTC
CASSSGQGTYGYTF
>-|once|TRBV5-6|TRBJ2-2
TGTGCCAGCAGCTTACAGAATCTCCGGGAGCTGTTTTTT
CASSLQNLRELFF
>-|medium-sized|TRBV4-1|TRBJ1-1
TGCGCCAGCTCCGGGACTGAAGCTTTCTTT
CASSGTEAFF
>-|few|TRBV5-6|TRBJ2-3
TGTGCCAGCAGCTTGACGGGGGACGCAGATACGCAGTATTTT
CASSLTGDADTQYF
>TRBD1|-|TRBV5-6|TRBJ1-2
TGTGCCAGCAGCTCTGACAGGGGGCTTGGCTACACCTTC
CASSSDRGLGYTF
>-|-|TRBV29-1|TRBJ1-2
TGCAGCGTTAACGGGGGGGGAGGCTATGGCTACACCTTC
CSVNGGGGYGYTF
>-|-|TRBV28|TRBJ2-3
TGTGCCAGCAGTGCCCCCAGCGAGCTCACAGATACGCAGTATTTT
CASSAPSELTDTQYF
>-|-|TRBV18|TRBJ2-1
TGTGCCAGCTCACCAGAACAGTTCGATGAGCAGTTCTTC
CASSPEQFDEQFF
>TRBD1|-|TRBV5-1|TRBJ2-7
TGCGCCAGCAGCTCTCCGCGTGCCGGGACAGGGTCGTACGAGCAGTACTTC
CASSSPRAGTGSYEQYF
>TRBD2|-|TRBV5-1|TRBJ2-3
TGCGCCAGCAGCTTGGGCCTAGCGGGGGGCCTCACAGATACGCAGTATTTT
CASSLGLAGGLTDTQYF
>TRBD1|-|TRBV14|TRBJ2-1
TGTGCCAGCAGCCAGGGTGACCGGGGATTAACAGGGGGCCGGGAGCAGTTCTTC
CASSQGDRGLTGGREQFF
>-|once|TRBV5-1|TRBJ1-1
TGCGCCAGCAGCTTGGCCCAGGGAAGCACTGAAGCTTTCTTT
CASSLAQGSTEAFF
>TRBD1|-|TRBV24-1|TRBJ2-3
TGTGCCACCGGGGACAGGGTTATGGATACGCAGTATTTT
CATGDRVMDTQYF
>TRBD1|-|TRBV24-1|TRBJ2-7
TGTGCCACCAGCCTCCGGGACAGGGACGAGCAGTACTTC
CATSLRDRDEQYF
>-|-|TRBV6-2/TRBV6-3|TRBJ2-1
TGTGCCAGCAGTAAACAGGGAAATGAGCAGTTCTTC
CASSKQGNEQFF
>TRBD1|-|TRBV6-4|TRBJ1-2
TGTGCCAGCAGACCCTGGGGCCAGGGGGGTCGGGGCTACACCTTC
CASRPWGQGGRGYTF
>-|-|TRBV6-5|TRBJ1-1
TGTGCCAGCGACTCGGGACGGGGGGACACTGAAGCTTTCTTT
CASDSGRGDTEAFF
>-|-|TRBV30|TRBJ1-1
TGTGCCTGGAGTGGACAGACGAAGAGAGAAGCTTTCTTT
CAWSGQTKREAFF
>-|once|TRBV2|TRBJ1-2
TGTGCCAGCAGTGAAAGGAGGGAAGCCTATGGCTACACCTTC
CASSERREAYGYTF
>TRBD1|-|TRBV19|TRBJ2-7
TGTGCCAGTAGTATAATAACGCAGGGGGCGAGGGAGCAGTACTTC
CASSIITQGAREQYF
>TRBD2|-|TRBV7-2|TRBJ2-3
TGTGCCAGCAGCTTAACCCGGACTAGCGGGGGGTCCACAGATACGCAGTATTTT
CASSLTRTSGGSTDTQYF
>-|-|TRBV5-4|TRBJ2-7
TGTGCCAGCAGCTTGGGGCAGGGTCAGTCCGAGCAGTACTTC
CASSLGQGQSEQYF
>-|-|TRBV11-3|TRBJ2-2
TGTGCCAGCAGCTTAGAGGGGGGTGCCGGGGAGCTGTTTTTT
CASSLEGGAGELFF
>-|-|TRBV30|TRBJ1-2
TGTGCCTGGACACAATCGGGCTATGGCTACACCTTC
CAWTQSGYGYTF
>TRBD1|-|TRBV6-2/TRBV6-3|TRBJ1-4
TGTGCCAGCAGTTACTCCCGGACAGGGGGGGAAGAAAAACTGTTTTTT
CASSYSRTGGEEKLFF
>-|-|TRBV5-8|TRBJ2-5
TGTGCCAGCAGCCCGGGACTCCTCCGGGAGACCCAGTACTTC
CASSPGLLRETQYF
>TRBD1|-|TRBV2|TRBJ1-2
TGTGCCAGCAGTGCCGGACAGGGAACCTCCTATGGCTACACCTTC
CASSAGQGTSYGYTF
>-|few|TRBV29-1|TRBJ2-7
TGCAGCGTTGGGCGTACCAGGGGCAACGAGCAGTACTTC
CSVGRTRGNEQYF
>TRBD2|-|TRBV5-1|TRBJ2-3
TGCGCCAGCACCCTTGTAGCGGGGGGGCAGCCAGATACGCAGTATTTT
CASTLVAGGQPDTQYF
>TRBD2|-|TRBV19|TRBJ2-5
TGTGCCAGTAGTATAAGGCTAGCGGAATACCAAGAGACCCAGTACTTC
CASSIRLAEYQETQYF
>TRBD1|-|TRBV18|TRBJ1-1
TGTGCCAGCTCACCCAAGACAGGGCCGGACACTGAAGCTTTCTTT
CASSPKTGPDTEAFF
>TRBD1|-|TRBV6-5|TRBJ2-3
TGTGCCAGCACCCCGGGACAGGGGACAGATACGCAGTATTTT
CASTPGQGTDTQYF
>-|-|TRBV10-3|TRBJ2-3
TGTGCCATCAGTGAGCCGGGATTCCAGACAGATACGCAGTATTTT
CAISEPGFQTDTQYF
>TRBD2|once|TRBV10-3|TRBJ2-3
TGTGCCATCAGTGAAGGTCTTAGCGGGAGCACAGATACGCAGTATTTT
CAISEGLSGSTDTQYF
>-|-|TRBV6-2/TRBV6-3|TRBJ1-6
TGTGCCAGCAGTTGGGACAACTATAATTCACCCCTCCACTTT
CASSWDNYNSPLHF
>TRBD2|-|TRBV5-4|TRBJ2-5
TGTGCCTTGTGTTTCGCGGGGGGTAGCCAAGAGACCCAGTACTTC
CALCFAGGSQETQYF
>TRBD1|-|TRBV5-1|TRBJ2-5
TGCGCCAGCAGCTTGACAGGGGACCAAGAGACCCAGTACTTC
CASSLTGDQETQYF
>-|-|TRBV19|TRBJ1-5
TGTGCCAGTAGTTTCACGGACAGCCGACAAGCGCCCCAGCATTTT
CASSFTDSRQAPQHF
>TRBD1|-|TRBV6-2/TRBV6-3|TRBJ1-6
TGTGCCAGCAGTTACTCAATAGACAGGGTTGGATCACCCCTCCACTTT
CASSYSIDRVGSPLHF
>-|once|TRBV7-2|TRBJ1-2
TGTGCCAGCAGCTTAGGACAGTATGGCTACACCTTC
CASSLGQYGYTF
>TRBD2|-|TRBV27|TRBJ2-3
TGTGCCAGCAGTTTATATGGGACTAGCGCCAGCACAGATACGCAGTATTTT
CASSLYGTSASTDTQYF
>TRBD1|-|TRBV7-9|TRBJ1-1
TGTGCCAGCAGCTTTCCGGGACAGGTTCACACTGAAGCTTTCTTT
CASSFPGQVHTEAFF
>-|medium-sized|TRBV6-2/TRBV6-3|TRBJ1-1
TGTGCCAGCAGTTACCCCACGGGCGGGGGAACTGAAGCTTTCTTT
CASSYPTGGGTEAFF
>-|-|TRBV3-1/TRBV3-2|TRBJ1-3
TGTGCCAGCAGCCAAGAGGGGGCTTCGGGAAACACCATATATTTT
CASSQEGASGNTIYF
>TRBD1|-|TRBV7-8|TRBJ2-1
TGTGCCAGCAGCTTAGGGGGTGAGCGGACAGGGGCTAGCTCCTACAATGAGCAGTTCTTC
CASSLGGERTGASSYNEQFF
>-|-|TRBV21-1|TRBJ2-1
TGTGCCAGCAGAAACCCCCGCCCCAGCCGGAGCTCCTACAATGAGCAGTTCTTC
CASRNPRPSRSSYNEQFF
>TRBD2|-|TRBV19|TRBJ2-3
TGTGCCAGTAGTCCGGGACTAGCGGTTAGCACAGATACGCAGTATTTT
CASSPGLAVSTDTQYF
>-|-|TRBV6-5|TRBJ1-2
TGTGCCAGCAGCGGCAGGGCGAGCGGCTACACCTTC
CASSGRASGYTF
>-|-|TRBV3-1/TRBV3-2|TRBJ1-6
TGTGCCAGCAGCCAAGGCTGGACACGAAGTGATTCACCCCTCCACTTT
CASSQGWTRSDSPLHF
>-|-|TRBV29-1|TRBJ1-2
TGCAGCGTGACAGAGACACTCTATGGCTACACCTTC
CSVTETLYGYTF
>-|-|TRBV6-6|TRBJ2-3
TGTGCCAGCAACAGGGCTACAGATACGCAGTATTTT
CASNRATDTQYF
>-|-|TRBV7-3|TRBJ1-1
TGTGCCAGCAGCTTGGACAGAATGAACACTGAAGCTTTCTTT
CASSLDRMNTEAFF
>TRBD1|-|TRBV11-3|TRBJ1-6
TGTGCCAGCAGCTTAAGGGGGCATAATTCACCCCTCCACTTT
CASSLRGHNSPLHF
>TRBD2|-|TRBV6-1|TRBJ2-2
TGTGCCAGCAGTGAAGCGCACCTAGCGGGGGTGAACACCGGGGAGCTGTTTTTT
CASSEAHLAGVNTGELFF